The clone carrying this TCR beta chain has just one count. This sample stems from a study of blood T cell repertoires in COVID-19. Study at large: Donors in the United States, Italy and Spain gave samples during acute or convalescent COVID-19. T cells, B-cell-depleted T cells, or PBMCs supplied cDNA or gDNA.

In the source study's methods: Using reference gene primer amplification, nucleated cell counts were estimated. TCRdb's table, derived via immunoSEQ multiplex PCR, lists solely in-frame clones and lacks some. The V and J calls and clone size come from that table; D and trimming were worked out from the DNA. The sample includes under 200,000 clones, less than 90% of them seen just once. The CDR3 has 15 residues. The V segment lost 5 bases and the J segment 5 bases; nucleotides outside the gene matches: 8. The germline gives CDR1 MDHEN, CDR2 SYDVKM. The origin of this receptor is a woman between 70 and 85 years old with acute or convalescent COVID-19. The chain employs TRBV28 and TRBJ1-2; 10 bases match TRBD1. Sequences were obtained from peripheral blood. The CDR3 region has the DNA TGTGCCAGCAGTGCCTCCGGGACAGGGGTTTATGGCTACACCTTC. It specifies CASSASGTGVYGYTF.